The rows below give T cell receptor beta chains drawn from one sample of a study of CD8 T cells in ankylosing spondylitis. TCRdb called the 5' RACE reads again in MiXCR, with one record for every CDR3 protein. The sample has roughly 90,000 distinct CDR3 sequences; 9% are singletons. Specimen: blood, either unsorted or a sorted T cell fraction (not recorded which). These receptor sequences come from a male donor with ankylosing spondylitis. CDR3s include the opening cysteine and the closing phenylalanine or tryptophan. The D gene is left open where the match is weak. Rows may omit the clone size; those that give it use once, few, many or a size class.

TRBJ2-1,TRBV6-1,many,TRBD2,TGTGCCAGCAGTGAACCCCGACTAGCGGGAGGTTCCTACAATGAGCAGTTCTTC,CASSEPRLAGGSYNEQFF
TRBJ1-1,TRBV5-1,.,.,TGCGCCAGCAGAGAGGGGTTTTCTGAAGCTTTCTTT,CASREGFSEAFF
TRBJ1-5,TRBV20-1,many,.,TGCAGTGCTATGGTAGGGGTAGGACAGCCCCAGCATTTT,CSAMVGVGQPQHF
TRBJ2-1,TRBV12-3/TRBV12-4,many,TRBD2,TGTGCCAGCAGTTTAGCGTTTAGCGGGTCTTACAATGAGCAGTTCTTC,CASSLAFSGSYNEQFF
TRBJ2-3,TRBV30,few,.,TGTGCCTGGAGTGTCACGGATACGAGGGCGCAGTATTTT,CAWSVTDTRAQYF
TRBJ2-1,TRBV20-1,.,TRBD2,TGCAGTGCCCACGACGCGGACTTGCCCCCTAGCGGATATTACAATGAGCAGTTCTTC,CSAHDADLPPSGYYNEQFF
TRBJ2-5,TRBV27,many,.,TGTGCCAGCGGGTTTGGGTCCCTTCGGGGGACCCAGTACTTC,CASGFGSLRGTQYF
TRBJ1-2,TRBV5-1,few,.,TGCGCCAGCAGCTTGGCCGGCGTACAGGGAACCTATGGCTACACCTTC,CASSLAGVQGTYGYTF
TRBJ2-1,TRBV27,many,.,TGTGCCAGCAGTTTGGGGCTAGCGACCCCCAATGAGCAGTTCTTC,CASSLGLATPNEQFF
TRBJ2-7,TRBV11-2,few,TRBD1,TGTGCCAGCAGCTTAGGCCCCGACAGGGGGCTTTACGAGCAGTACTTC,CASSLGPDRGLYEQYF
TRBJ1-1,TRBV15,many,.,TGTGCCACCAGCAGAGATGTGACAGGACTCTCTAGGGACACTGAAGCTTTCTTT,CATSRDVTGLSRDTEAFF
TRBJ2-1,TRBV6-1,few,.,TGTGCCAGCAGTGAATTCGTACGGCTTTCGTCCCCCCGCCCGGAGGTCGGGCAGTTCTTC,CASSEFVRLSSPRPEVGQFF
TRBJ1-4,TRBV7-9,many,.,TGTGCCAGCAGCTTACGCCTCGACAGGAGTAATGAAAAACTGTTTTTT,CASSLRLDRSNEKLFF
TRBJ2-1,TRBV10-2,.,TRBD2,TGCGCCAGTGGACTAGCGGGAGCGAATGAGCAGTTCTTC,CASGLAGANEQFF
TRBJ1-5,TRBV6-1,.,TRBD1,TGTGCCAGCAGTAGCCTTACAGGGGTCTACAATCAGCCCCAGCATTTT,CASSSLTGVYNQPQHF
TRBJ2-3,TRBV29-1,many,TRBD2,TGCAGCGTTGAGGGGGCGCTAGCGGGAGGGCCGGGAGATACGCAGTATTTT,CSVEGALAGGPGDTQYF
TRBJ1-1,TRBV19,few,.,TGTGCCAGTAGTATCGGGACGGTGAACACTGAAGCTTTCTTT,CASSIGTVNTEAFF
TRBJ2-1,TRBV20-1,many,.,TGCAGTGCTAGAGATGCAGAGGCAATCTCCTACAATGAGCAGTTCTTC,CSARDAEAISYNEQFF
TRBJ1-2,TRBV20-1,many,TRBD1,TGCAGTGCTTTTACAGGGGAGAATGGCTACACCTTC,CSAFTGENGYTF
TRBJ2-7,TRBV7-2,.,TRBD2,TGTGCCAGCAGCTTAGTTGAGGGACTAGCGGGAGTCGAGCAGTACTTC,CASSLVEGLAGVEQYF
TRBJ2-3,TRBV7-9,.,TRBD2,TGTGCCAGCAGCACTCCACTAGCGGGGGGCACAGATACGCAGTATTTT,CASSTPLAGGTDTQYF
TRBJ1-2,TRBV7-9,many,TRBD1,TGTGCCAGCAGCATCCTGACAGGGAACTATGGCTACACCTTC,CASSILTGNYGYTF
TRBJ2-2,TRBV9,many,.,TGTGCCAGCAGCGTTACCTTGGGCGGCACCGGGGAGCTGTTTTTT,CASSVTLGGTGELFF
TRBJ1-2,TRBV3-1,few,.,TGTGCCAGCAGCCAAGATAGTTGGGCGCCCTACACCTTC,CASSQDSWAPYTF